Listed here are 16 T cell receptor beta chains from one sample, sequenced in a study of neurological immune-mediated disorders. TCRdb ran MiXCR on the 5' RACE reads and lists one entry per CDR3 protein. The data show tens of thousands of distinct CDR3 sequences, 14% seen once. Sequencing was performed on PBMCs. These receptors were collected from a woman aged 45-59 years with HTLV-1-associated myelopathy (HAM/TSP).

This clonotype has ten or more counts. V is TRBV6-1 and J is TRBJ2-5; no firm D call. This CDR3 contains 10 residues. Between the trimmed V and J ends, which lost 8 bases and 5 bases, there was a span of 6 bases. The germline V gene has CDR1 MNHNS and CDR2 SASEGT. The CDR3 DNA reads as TGTGCCAGCCTTGGTGAGACCCAGTACTTC. Its protein is CASLGETQYF.

This clonotype was detected many times. The chain employs TRBV6-5 and TRBJ2-3; a weak D match, TRBD2 (5 bases). Germline lookup yields CDR1 MNHEY and CDR2 SVGAGI. The ends were cut back, 3 bases at V and 2 bases at J, with 12 bases in the middle. The CDR3 is 15 amino acids. The CDR3 DNA reads as TGTGCCAGCAGTTATGAGGGTTTACTCACAGATACGCAGTATTTT. This encodes CASSYEGLLTDTQYF.

Note on this clonotype: At one of its ends the junction is not consistent with the germline gene, which may arise from a read error. V and J are TRBV12-3 or TRBV12-4 and TRBJ1-5, with D tentatively TRBD1 (6 bases). The CDR3 contains 15 residues. The CDR3 DNA follows: TGTGCCTGCAGATTAGGGGGTAATAGCAATCAGCCCCAGCATTTT. Protein sequence: CACRLGGNSNQPQHF.

The V call is TRBV7-6, the J call TRBJ1-5, with D hard to call. Germline V gene data show CDR1 as SGHVS and CDR2 as FNYEAQ. The CDR3 runs to 13 residues. Between the trimmed V and J ends, which lost 5 bases and 8 bases, there was a span of 13 bases. CDR3 DNA: TGTGCCAGCAGCCAATCCCTAGATAAGCCCCAGCATTTT. Protein: CASSQSLDKPQHF.

This clonotype was found many times. The V call is TRBV5-1, the J call TRBJ1-5; no definite D call. This CDR3 contains 15 residues. Germline-derived CDR1 and CDR2 are SGHRS and YFSETQ. The V end lost 0 bases, the J end lost 4 bases, and 11 bases lay between the germline ends. The CDR3 region has the DNA TGCGCCAGCAGCTTGGATGGGATCGGGAATCAGCCCCAGCATTTT. Translating it yields CASSLDGIGNQPQHF. The full variable domain, its missing parts supplied by reference TRBV5-1 and TRBJ1-5, is KAGVTQTPRYLIKTRGQQVTLSCSPISGHRSVSWYQQTPGQGLQFLFEYFSETQRNKGNFPGRFSGRQFSNSRSEMNVSTLELGDSALYLCASSLDGIGNQPQHFGDGTRLSIL.

Many counts were recorded for this clonotype. The V call is TRBV4-3, the J call TRBJ2-7; 10 nucleotides match TRBD2. Germline loops: CDR1 LGHNA, CDR2 YSLEER. V lost 3 bases, J lost 2 bases, and 7 bases stayed unmatched. This CDR3 region has 16 residues. The CDR3 loop reads CASSQGLAGVPYEQYF. DNA for the CDR3: TGCGCCAGCAGCCAGGGGCTAGCGGGGGTTCCCTACGAGCAGTACTTC.

CDR3 amino acids: CASLTAYEQYF. DNA of the CDR3: TGTGCCAGCCTGACAGCCTACGAGCAGTACTTC. V usage is TRBV5-5 and J usage is TRBJ2-7; D might be TRBD1 (5 bases). Germline V gene lookup returns CDR1 SGHKS and CDR2 YYEKEE (reference sequence). CDR3 length: 11 residues. Trimming took off 7 bases at V and 2 bases at J, with 7 bases between the two ends.

The table lists this clonotype with many counts. The chain uses TRBV20-1 and TRBJ1-1; D unclear. V shed 3 bases and J shed 0 bases, with 5 bases lying between them. The germline CDR1 and CDR2 sequences are DFQATT and SNEGSKA (reference sequence). This CDR3 spans 12 amino acids. CDR3 residues: CSASSLNTEAFF. For the CDR3, the DNA is TGCAGTGCTAGTAGCCTGAACACTGAAGCTTTCTTT.

In its sample, this clonotype was seen many times. The chain uses TRBV7-2 and TRBJ2-3; D not resolved. The CDR3 covers 14 residues. CDR1 and CDR2 (germline): SGHTA, FQGNSA. Trimming took off 4 bases at V and 5 bases at J, with 13 bases between the two ends. The CDR3 sequence is CASSSGLGRDTQYF. The CDR3 bases are TGTGCCAGCAGCTCCGGCTTGGGAAGAGATACGCAGTATTTT.

In this sample, this clonotype turned up many times. The gene calls are TRBV7-8 and TRBJ2-7; 11 bases map to TRBD1. This CDR3 region has 14 residues. Germline values: CDR1 SGHVS, CDR2 FQNEAQ. The junction had 3 bases not matched to a gene; V was cut back by 2 bases and J by 6 bases. CDR3 DNA sequence: TGTGCCAGCAGCTTACCTGGGACAGGGGGCGAGCAGTACGTC. It yields the protein CASSLPGTGGEQYV.

The sample holds many counts of this clonotype. The J gene is TRBJ2-7, the V gene TRBV29-1; 10 bases align to TRBD1. The ends lost 5 bases at V and 7 bases at J; junction bases unmatched: 8. The V gene's germline CDR1 is SQVTM and CDR2 ANQGSEA. The CDR3 sequence is 13 residues long. The CDR3 DNA reads TGCAGCGTTCGACAGGGGGCTTTTGGGGAGCAGTACGTC. It is translated as CSVRQGAFGEQYV.

This clonotype was observed many times. The chain links TRBV6-5 to TRBJ2-2, with D possibly being TRBD2 (5 bases). Trimming left V 2 bases short and J 3 bases short, with 10 bases between. Per germline, CDR1 MNHEY and CDR2 SVGAGI. The CDR3 loop spans 15 amino acids. CDR3 protein: CASSYAGVDTGELFF. The CDR3 DNA reads as TGTGCCAGCAGTTACGCGGGTGTGGACACCGGGGAGCTGTTTTTT.

This clonotype showed up many times. CDR3 bases: TGCGCCATCGGGGGCTCGAACACCGGGGAGCTGTTTTTT. It translates to CAIGGSNTGELFF. The J gene is TRBJ2-2, the V gene TRBV10-2, with D perhaps TRBD1 or TRBD2 (6 bases each). Per germline, CDR1 WSHSY and CDR2 SAAADI. CDR3 length equals 13 residues. V was shortened by 10 bases and J by 0 bases, with 9 bases between the two germline ends.

This clonotype was picked up many times. V usage is TRBV7-2 and J usage is TRBJ1-6, with D perhaps matching TRBD1 (5 bases). Germline CDR1 SGHTA, CDR2 FQGNSA. The CDR3 runs to 14 residues. Trimming removed 5 bases from V and 5 bases from J, with 10 bases in between. CDR3: CASSTGPDNSPLHF. Here the CDR3 DNA reads TGTGCCAGCAGCACGGGACCGGATAATTCACCCCTCCACTTT.

Comments on this clonotype: A much larger clone differs by one base, so this may be a read error. The rearrangement links TRBV6-2 or TRBV6-3 to TRBJ2-1; 8 bases are a match to TRBD2. CDR1 is MNHEY, CDR2 SVGEGT, per germline. Losses at the gene ends were 1 base for V and 10 bases for J; bases not matched to a gene: 12. This CDR3 region has 16 residues. The DNA of the CDR3 is TGTGCCAGCAGTTACTTTCGGACTAGCTGGGGACCAGAGCAGTTCTTC. It is translated as CASSYFRTSWGPEQFF.

This clonotype came up many times. The chain joins TRBV9 to TRBJ2-3; tentative D call: TRBD1 (6 bases). Trimming took 3 bases from V and 1 from J, leaving 15 bases between them. The CDR3 sequence is 16 residues long. Per the germline V gene, CDR1 is SGDLS and CDR2 is YYNGEE. The CDR3 bases are TGTGCCAGCAGCGGCCAAGGGGGTTACGGCACAGATACGCAGTATTTT. This encodes CASSGQGGYGTDTQYF.